A single sample gave rise to the 5 T cell receptor delta chains below, sequenced in a study of γδ T cells in repeated Plasmodium falciparum infection. TCRdb re-processed the multiplex PCR reads via CATT. The table shows around 82,000 delta-chain clones, with about 1.5% occurring only once. Flow sorting of PBMC yielded separate Vgamma9/Vdelta2+ and Vdelta2-negative gammadelta T cell populations for bulk repertoire analysis. Sequenced input: gamma-delta T cells from blood. The origin of the receptors is a pool of human donors (malaria-infected and uninfected, not separated).

This clone turned up a few times. The TCRdb protein, from a much larger clone, departs from this DNA's translation at residue 5, likely by read error; the protein shown derives from the DNA. V and J are TRDV1 and TRDJ1; 9 bases agree with TRDD3. In the absence of a J gene in TCRdb, the DNA was matched to germline to assign it here. The trim removed 3 bases at V and 8 bases at J, leaving 10 bases unmatched. Germline V gene lookup returns CDR1 TSWWSYY and CDR2 QGS. CDR3 length equals 15 residues. The CDR3 DNA sequence: TGTGCTCTTGGGGACCTACTGGGGATACGACACAAACTCATCTTT. Translating it yields CALGDLLGIRHKLIF.

This clone has at least ten counts. A much larger clone sits a single nucleotide away, making a read error possible. The V gene is TRDV1; the J gene was not called; the D call of TRDD3 is as the table states it, not checked on the DNA. The CDR3 extends over 18 amino acids. Germline V lookup: CDR1 TSWWSYY, CDR2 QGS. CDR3 in amino acids: CALGAQSGIQKYTDKLIF. The CDR3 DNA sequence: TGTGCTCTTGGGGCCCAAAGCGGGATCCAAAAGTACACCGATAAGCTCATCTTT.

This clone came up a few times. The TCRdb record carries a much larger clone's protein, which differs from this DNA's translation at residue 21; a read error is the likely cause, and the protein listed here is the DNA translation. The CDR3 here is CALGEIGPYWGILARVTDKLTF. Written as DNA, the CDR3 is TGTGCTCTTGGGGAAATTGGCCCGTACTGGGGGATATTGGCTAGGGTCACCGATAAACTCACCTTT. The genes are TRDV1 and TRDJ1; 11 nucleotides line up with TRDD3. Germline V gene data show CDR1 as TSWWSYY and CDR2 as QGS. The CDR3 runs 22 residues.

This clone was detected many times. This DNA's translation differs at residue 3 from TCRdb's protein, which comes from a much larger clone; a read error is likely, and the protein shown is translated from the DNA. The rearrangement links TRDV1 to TRDJ3, with 10 nucleotides matching TRDD3. CDR3 length equals 20 residues. Germline V gene data show CDR1 as TSWWSYY and CDR2 as QGS. The CDR3 protein is CAPGKGVLGDYSWDTRQMFF. The CDR3 DNA reads as TGTGCTCCTGGGAAGGGAGTACTGGGGGATTACTCCTGGGACACCCGACAGATGTTTTTC.

Comment on this clone: A far larger clone is a single base away, which makes a read error likely. The CDR3, as DNA: TGTGCTCTTGGGGGAAACTGGAAAGGCCGGCTCATCTTT. Protein: CALGGNWKGRLIF. The V gene was identified as TRDV1, while no J gene was called; TRDD3 is the table's D call and was not checked against the DNA. The CDR3 covers 13 residues. Germline V gene lookup returns CDR1 TSWWSYY and CDR2 QGS.